The 29 T cell receptor beta chains presented below share a single source sample, sequenced in a study of T cell responses to AZD1222 COVID-19 vaccine. The assay was immunoSEQ multiplex PCR, and TCRdb's table has in-frame clones only and misses some. Found here are almost 95,000 clones, 75% to 90% of them singletons; the top ten hold roughly 4.7%. Sequenced here: peripheral blood, sampled 28 days after the second AZD1222 dose. These receptors all come from an adult who received the AZD1222 COVID-19 vaccine.

This clone was counted a single time. Germline is not matched at one junction end, which may reflect a read error. The V and J genes are TRBV15 and TRBJ2-1, with D hard to call. The CDR3 spans 11 residues. Looked up from germline, CDR1 is LNHNV and CDR2 is YYDKDF (reference sequence). The CDR3 protein is CATSSHNEQFF. The CDR3 DNA reads TGTGCCACCAGCTCCCACAATGAGCAGTTCTTC.

This chain joins TRBV5-6 and TRBJ1-2; D gene unclear. This CDR3 is built from 13 residues. With 4 bases removed from V and 4 bases from J, the gap between germline ends came to 11 bases. CDR1 and CDR2 from the germline V gene are SGHDT and YYEEEE. In DNA form, the CDR3 reads TGTGCCAGCAGCCGGACGTCTCTCTATGGCTACACCTTC. Protein product: CASSRTSLYGYTF.

This chain connects TRBV19 to TRBJ2-1; TRBD2 is a possible D gene (6 bases). Germline V gene sequence: CDR1 LNHDA, CDR2 SQIVND (reference sequence). V was trimmed by 3 bases and J by 8 bases, leaving 17 bases between them. This CDR3 has 15 amino acids. CDR3 sequence reads: CASSMWRGRGDEQFF. The CDR3 nucleotides are TGTGCCAGTAGTATGTGGAGGGGACGAGGGGATGAGCAGTTCTTC.

The CDR3, as DNA: TGTGCCAGCTCACGTCCCCTAGAGACCCAGTACTTC. This gives the protein CASSRPLETQYF. The genes are TRBV18 and TRBJ2-5; no clear D gene. V lost 4 bases to trimming and J lost 4 bases, with 7 bases between them. The CDR3 length is 12 residues. CDR1 and CDR2 from the germline V gene are KGHSH and LQKENI.

CDR3 loop: CSALLGEQFF. In nucleotides, the CDR3 is TGCAGTGCTCTTTTGGGTGAGCAGTTCTTC. V and J are TRBV20-1 and TRBJ2-1, with D hard to call. This CDR3 is built from 10 residues. V shed 5 bases and J shed 9 bases, with 8 bases lying between them. Looked up from germline, CDR1 is DFQATT and CDR2 is SNEGSKA (reference sequence).

In its sample, this clone was seen once. The chain uses TRBV7-2 and TRBJ1-4; TRBD1 agrees at 8 bases. After removal of 8 bases from V and 6 bases from J, the junction contained 5 bases not matched to a gene. There are 13 residues in the CDR3. The V gene's germline CDR1 is SGHTA and CDR2 FQGNSA. In DNA form, the CDR3 reads TGTGCCAGCCAACGGACAGGGTATGAAAAACTGTTTTTT. It codes for CASQRTGYEKLFF.

V usage is TRBV9 and J usage is TRBJ2-2, with TRBD2 matching 7 bases. Per germline, CDR1 SGDLS and CDR2 YYNGEE. This CDR3 is built from 18 residues. J was trimmed by 3 bases and V by 3 bases; bases with no gene match: 14. CDR3: CASSALLGGGFHTGELFF. In DNA form, the CDR3 reads TGTGCCAGCAGCGCCCTTCTGGGGGGAGGGTTTCACACCGGGGAGCTGTTTTTT.

The rearrangement links TRBV28 to TRBJ1-5, with TRBD1 matching 8 bases. CDR3 length equals 16 residues. Germline CDR1 MDHEN, CDR2 SYDVKM. The junction had 7 bases not matched to a gene; V was cut back by 2 bases and J by 4 bases. CDR3 sequence: CASSLIQGAENQPQHF. CDR3 DNA: TGTGCCAGCAGTTTAATCCAGGGGGCCGAGAATCAGCCCCAGCATTTT.

The chain links TRBV30 to TRBJ1-1; D is unresolved. Germline CDR1 is GTSNPN and CDR2 is SVGIG (reference sequence). Trimming removed 2 bases at V and 1 base at J, with 11 bases between. The CDR3 is made up of 14 amino acids. The CDR3 nucleotides are TGTGCCTGGAGTTGGGGAAGCGGGAACACTGAAGCTTTCTTT. Its protein product is CAWSWGSGNTEAFF.

The CDR3 DNA follows: TGTGCCAGCAGCTTAGCGAGAGGTAGCGGGAGGGATTACAATGAGCAGTTCTTC. Translated, it gives CASSLARGSGRDYNEQFF. The chain recombines TRBV7-6 with TRBJ2-1, with 11 bases aligning to TRBD2. Trimming took 0 bases from V and 4 from J; bases not matched to a gene: 8. CDR1 and CDR2 (germline): SGHVS, FNYEAQ. This CDR3 comprises 18 residues.

Only one count was recorded for this clone. The chain is built from TRBV5-1 and TRBJ2-7; the match to TRBD1 covers 8 bases. The germline CDR1 and CDR2 sequences are SGHRS and YFSETQ. The V segment lost 6 bases and the J segment 3 bases; nucleotides outside the gene matches: 8. The CDR3 is made up of 14 amino acids. CDR3 nucleotides: TGCGCCAGCATCCTCGGGACAGGCTACTACGAGCAGTACTTC. It is translated as CASILGTGYYEQYF.

The chain joins TRBV2 to TRBJ1-1; D ambiguous. Trimming stripped 5 bases from V and 0 bases from J, with 7 bases between. Germline CDR1 reads SNHLY; CDR2 reads FYNNEI. This CDR3 comprises 13 residues. The CDR3 here is CASSKGMNTEAFF. The CDR3 nucleotides are TGTGCCAGCAGTAAGGGTATGAACACTGAAGCTTTCTTT. The variable domain in full, with the rest retrieved from reference TRBV2 and TRBJ1-1, is EPEVTQTPSHQVTQMGQEVILRCVPISNHLYFYWYRQILGQKVEFLVSFYNNEISEKSEIFDDQFSVERPDGSNFTLKIRSTKLEDSAMYFCASSKGMNTEAFFGQGTRLTVV.

This rearrangement joins TRBV27 to TRBJ1-5, with 7 positions matching TRBD1. CDR1 is MNHEY, CDR2 SMNVEV, per germline (reference sequence). With V trimmed by 4 bases and J by 0 bases, 6 bases remained unmatched. The CDR3 extends over 16 amino acids. CDR3 in amino acids: CASSSLQGYSNQPQHF. CDR3 nucleotide sequence: TGTGCCAGCAGTTCACTACAGGGGTATAGCAATCAGCCCCAGCATTTT.

The chain has TRBV4-3 and TRBJ2-1; TRBD2 matches 13 bases. J lost 0 bases, V lost 4 bases, and 3 bases had no gene match. Germline V gives CDR1 LGHNA, CDR2 YSLEER. CDR3 length: 17 residues. The CDR3, as DNA: TGCGCCAGCAGCCCCCGGACTAGCGGGAGCTCCTACAATGAGCAGTTCTTC. Its protein is CASSPRTSGSSYNEQFF.

The chain couples TRBV11-3 to TRBJ2-5; the match to TRBD1 covers 7 bases. V was pared by 4 bases and J by 5 bases, with 7 bases of the junction left unmatched. CDR3 length equals 14 residues. Germline values: CDR1 SGHNT, CDR2 YENEEA. The CDR3 nucleotides are TGTGCCAGCAGCTCAGAGGACAGGCGGGAGACCCAGTACTTC. Its translation: CASSSEDRRETQYF.

This clone was observed once. The chain couples TRBV14 to TRBJ1-2; no clear D. CDR3 length: 13 amino acids. V lost 3 bases, J lost 2 bases, and 7 bases lay in between. Germline V gene data show CDR1 as SGHDN and CDR2 as FVKESK. CDR3 DNA sequence: TGTGCCAGCAGCCACTCGGACAACTATGGCTACACCTTC. It is translated as CASSHSDNYGYTF.

This sequence joins TRBV9 and TRBJ1-4; possible D gene TRBD1, 6 bases. The CDR3 length is 16 residues. V was pared by 3 bases and J by 6 bases, with 18 bases between. The V gene's germline CDR1 is SGDLS and CDR2 YYNGEE. CDR3 sequence (DNA): TGTGCCAGCAGCGCTAAACAGGGTGACAGAGATGAAAAACTGTTTTTT. This gives the protein CASSAKQGDRDEKLFF. The whole variable domain, filled in from reference TRBV9 and TRBJ1-4, reads DSGVTQTPKHLITATGQRVTLRCSPRSGDLSVYWYQQSLDQGLQFLIQYYNGEERAKGNILERFSAQQFPDLHSELNLSSLELGDSALYFCASSAKQGDRDEKLFFGSGTQLSVL.

The chain recombines TRBV28 with TRBJ1-6; a possible D gene is TRBD1 (5 bases). This CDR3 is 14 amino acids long. Trimming left V 2 bases short and J 4 bases short, with 6 bases between. The germline CDR1 and CDR2 sequences are MDHEN and SYDVKM. The CDR3 nucleotides are TGTGCCAGCAGTTTACAGGGATATAATTCACCCCTCCACTTT. Amino acid sequence: CASSLQGYNSPLHF.

V and J are TRBV5-1 and TRBJ1-4, with 10 bases fitting TRBD1. The ends lost 0 bases at V and 7 bases at J; junction bases unmatched: 3. The CDR3 is 15 amino acids. Germline values: CDR1 SGHRS, CDR2 YFSETQ. CDR3 sequence reads: CASSLAGTGVEKLFF. DNA for the CDR3: TGCGCCAGCAGCTTGGCCGGGACAGGGGTTGAAAAACTGTTTTTT.

The chain has TRBV6-5 and TRBJ2-1, with 7 bases aligning to TRBD2. The length of the CDR3 is 16 residues. Germline V gene sequence: CDR1 MNHEY, CDR2 SVGAGI. Germline trimming cut 3 bases from V and 0 bases from J; bases unmatched to any gene: 5. CDR3 sequence reads: CASSYSSGSSYNEQFF. In DNA form, the CDR3 reads TGTGCCAGCAGTTATTCTAGCGGTAGCTCCTACAATGAGCAGTTCTTC.

This rearrangement joins TRBV6-6 to TRBJ2-2, with D perhaps matching TRBD1 (6 bases). V was shortened by 2 bases and J by 7 bases, with 11 bases between the two germline ends. This CDR3 contains 14 residues. Germline-derived CDR1 and CDR2 are MNHNY and SVGAGI (reference sequence). DNA of the CDR3: TGTGCCAGCAGTTACGACAGGCTCAGCGGGGAGCTGTTTTTT. This codes for CASSYDRLSGELFF.

The V gene is TRBV19, the J gene TRBJ2-7; 7 bases align to TRBD1. The germline gives CDR1 LNHDA, CDR2 SQIVND (reference sequence). V lost 7 bases to trimming and J lost 5 bases; unmatched junction nucleotides: 11. The CDR3 spans 14 residues. CDR3 protein: CASTSTGVDHEQYF. CDR3 in DNA: TGTGCCAGTACCAGCACAGGGGTTGACCACGAGCAGTACTTC.

The chain joins TRBV27 to TRBJ2-3; 14 bases align to TRBD2. There are 17 residues in the CDR3. Per germline, CDR1 MNHEY and CDR2 SMNVEV (reference sequence). Losses at the gene ends were 5 bases for V and 6 bases for J; bases not matched to a gene: 10. The CDR3 sequence is CASSVPGTSGSRDTQYF. CDR3 bases: TGTGCCAGCAGTGTCCCCGGGACTAGCGGGAGTAGGGATACGCAGTATTTT.

The chain employs TRBV19 and TRBJ2-6; D is undetermined. V was clipped by 3 bases and J by 0 bases, with 9 bases between them. Germline V lookup: CDR1 LNHDA, CDR2 SQIVND (reference sequence). The CDR3 spans 16 residues. As DNA, the CDR3 is TGTGCCAGTAGTATGAACCAGGTCTCTGGGGCCAACGTCCTGACTTTC. Translated: CASSMNQVSGANVLTF.

This clone was seen once. The gene calls are TRBV9 and TRBJ1-6; D uncertain. Trimming took 0 bases from V and 0 from J, leaving 10 bases between them. Germline-derived CDR1 and CDR2 are SGDLS and YYNGEE. The CDR3 has 17 amino acids. This CDR3 reads CASSVGSSSSYNSPLHF. The DNA of the CDR3 is TGTGCCAGCAGCGTAGGAAGTTCGAGCTCCTATAATTCACCCCTCCACTTT.

The rearrangement links TRBV3-1 (or the pseudogene TRBV3-2) to TRBJ2-1, with D maybe TRBD1 (7 bases). The CDR3 covers 13 residues. Per the germline V gene, CDR1 is LGHDT and CDR2 is YNNKEL (reference sequence). Trimming cost V 4 bases and J 14 bases, with 18 bases left between them. This chain's CDR3 is CASSLSRGEREFF. DNA for the CDR3: TGTGCCAGCAGCCTCTCCAGGGGGGAGCGAGAGTTCTTC.

V is TRBV18 and J is TRBJ1-5; a weak D match, TRBD1 (5 bases). Germline CDR1 is KGHSH and CDR2 is LQKENI. The CDR3 spans 13 residues. V was shortened by 3 bases and J by 7 bases, with 10 bases between the two germline ends. DNA of the CDR3: TGTGCCAGCTCACCCGGGGGACCGCAGCCCCAGCATTTT. Translated, it gives CASSPGGPQPQHF.

The J gene is TRBJ1-5, the V gene TRBV6-4; 10 bases agree with TRBD1. The CDR3 has 13 residues. Germline CDR1 and CDR2: MRHNA and SNTAGT. V dropped 5 bases and J dropped 7; count of bases not matched to a gene: 2. The CDR3 protein is CASSLDRGQPQHF. The CDR3, as DNA: TGTGCCAGCAGTTTGGACAGGGGGCAGCCCCAGCATTTT.

The chain employs TRBV2 and TRBJ2-5; D possibly matches TRBD1 or TRBD2 (5 bases each). The CDR3 runs 14 residues. The germline CDR1 and CDR2 sequences are SNHLY and FYNNEI. Trimming took off 3 bases at V and 3 bases at J, with 11 bases between the two ends. CDR3 sequence reads: CASSEGTRKETQYF. Written as DNA, the CDR3 is TGTGCCAGCAGTGAGGGGACGAGGAAAGAGACCCAGTACTTC.